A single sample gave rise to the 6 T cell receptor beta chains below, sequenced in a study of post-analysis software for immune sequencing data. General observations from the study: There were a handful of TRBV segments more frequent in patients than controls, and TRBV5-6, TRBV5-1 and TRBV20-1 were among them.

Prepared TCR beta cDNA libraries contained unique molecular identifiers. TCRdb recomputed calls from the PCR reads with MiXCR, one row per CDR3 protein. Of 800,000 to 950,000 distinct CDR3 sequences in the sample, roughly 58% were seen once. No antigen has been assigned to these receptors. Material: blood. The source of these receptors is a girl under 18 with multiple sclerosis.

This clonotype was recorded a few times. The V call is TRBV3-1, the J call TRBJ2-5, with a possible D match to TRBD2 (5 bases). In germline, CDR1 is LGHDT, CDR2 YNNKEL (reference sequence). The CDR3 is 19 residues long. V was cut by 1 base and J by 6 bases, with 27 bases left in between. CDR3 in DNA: TGTGCCAGCAGCCAAGGCTCAAGAGGAGGACCCCCAACTCAAAAGACCCAGTACTTC. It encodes CASSQGSRGGPPTQKTQYF.

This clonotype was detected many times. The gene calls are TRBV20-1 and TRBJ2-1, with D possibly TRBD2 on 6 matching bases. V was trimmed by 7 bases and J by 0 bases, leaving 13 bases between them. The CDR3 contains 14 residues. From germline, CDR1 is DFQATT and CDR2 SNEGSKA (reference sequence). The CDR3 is CSVLSGSSYNEQFF. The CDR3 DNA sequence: TGCAGTGTTCTTAGCGGCAGCTCCTACAATGAGCAGTTCTTC.

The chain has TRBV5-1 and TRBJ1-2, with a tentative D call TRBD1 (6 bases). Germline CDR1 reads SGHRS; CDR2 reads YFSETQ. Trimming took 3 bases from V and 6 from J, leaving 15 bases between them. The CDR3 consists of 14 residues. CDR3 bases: TGCGCCAGCAGCTCGGGTCAGGGGCCCAATGGCTACACCTTC. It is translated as CASSSGQGPNGYTF. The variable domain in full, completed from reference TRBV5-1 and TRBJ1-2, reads KAGVTQTPRYLIKTRGQQVTLSCSPISGHRSVSWYQQTPGQGLQFLFEYFSETQRNKGNFPGRFSGRQFSNSRSEMNVSTLELGDSALYLCASSSGQGPNGYTFGSGTRLTVV.

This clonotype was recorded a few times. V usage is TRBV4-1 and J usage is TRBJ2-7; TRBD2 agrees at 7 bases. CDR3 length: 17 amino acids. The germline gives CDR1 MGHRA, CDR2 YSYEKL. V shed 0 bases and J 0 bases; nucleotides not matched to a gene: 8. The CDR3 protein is CASSQDEGQRGSYEQYF. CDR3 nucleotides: TGCGCCAGCAGCCAAGATGAGGGTCAGCGGGGCTCCTACGAGCAGTACTTC.

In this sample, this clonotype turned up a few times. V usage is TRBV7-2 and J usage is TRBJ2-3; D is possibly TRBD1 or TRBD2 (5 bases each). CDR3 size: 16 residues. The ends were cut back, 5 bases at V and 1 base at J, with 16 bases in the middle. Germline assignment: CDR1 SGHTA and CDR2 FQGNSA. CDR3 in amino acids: CASSPDRDLGTDTQYF. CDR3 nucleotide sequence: TGTGCCAGCAGCCCCGACCGGGACCTTGGCACAGATACGCAGTATTTT.

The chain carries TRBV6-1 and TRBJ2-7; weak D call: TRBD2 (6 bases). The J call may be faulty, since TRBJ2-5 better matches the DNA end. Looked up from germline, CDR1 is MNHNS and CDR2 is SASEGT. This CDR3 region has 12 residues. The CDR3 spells CASGRDFETQYF. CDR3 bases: TGTGCCAGCGGCAGGGACTTTGAGACCCAGTACTTC.